Below, 5 T cell receptor beta chains from the same sample are listed, as sequenced in a study of T-cell reconstitution after alpha-beta-depleted transplantation in children. Unique molecular identifiers were incorporated during preparation of the TCRbeta library. TCRdb called the PCR reads again in MiXCR, with one record for every CDR3 protein. The data hold 350,000 to 500,000 distinct CDR3 sequences, with about 45% observed a single time. This specimen consisted of PBMCs, obtained before TCRalphabeta/CD19-depleted stem cell transplant. These receptors came from a girl between 2 and 10 years old with aplastic anemia, due to receive a stem cell transplant.

V usage is TRBV5-1 and J usage is TRBJ2-1, with a weak D call TRBD2 (6 bases). Trimming shortened V by 3 bases and J by 0 bases, and 13 bases separated the two germline ends. CDR1 and CDR2 (germline): SGHRS, YFSETQ. The CDR3 length is 16 residues. The CDR3 nucleotides read TGCGCCAGCAGCTCTGGCGTCGGGGGCTCCTACAATGAGCAGTTCTTC. Translated, it gives CASSSGVGGSYNEQFF.

Only one count was recorded for this clonotype. The chain links TRBV7-9 to TRBJ2-1; tentative D call: TRBD1 (6 bases). Germline values: CDR1 SEHNR, CDR2 FQNEAQ (reference sequence). V was pared by 2 bases and J by 4 bases, with 18 bases between. The CDR3 runs to 17 residues. CDR3 DNA: TGTGCCAGCAGCTTATACCTACAGGGTGTGGGGTACAATGAGCAGTTCTTC. Encoded protein: CASSLYLQGVGYNEQFF.

This clonotype occurred a few times. V gene TRBV25-1 combines with J gene TRBJ2-2; tentative D call: TRBD2 (6 bases). V gave up 5 bases and J gave up 1 base, with 20 bases separating them. In germline, CDR1 is MGHDK, CDR2 SYGVNS. This CDR3 is built from 18 residues. The CDR3 coding sequence is TGTGCCAGCAGTTCGGGACTTGCCGCAATTGGGAACACCGGGGAGCTGTTTTTT. Its translation is CASSSGLAAIGNTGELFF.

J is TRBJ2-1 and V is TRBV10-2, with TRBD2 matching over 9 bases. Germline CDR1 reads WSHSY; CDR2 reads SAAADI. The CDR3 spans 15 residues. The trim removed 2 bases at V and 6 bases at J, leaving 5 bases unmatched. The CDR3 bases are TGCGCCAGCAGTGAGAATACTAGCGGGCGCAATGAGCAGTTCTTC. The encoded protein is CASSENTSGRNEQFF.

The rearrangement joins TRBV12-3 or TRBV12-4 to TRBJ2-3; the D is unclear. The CDR3 extends over 12 amino acids. V gave up 6 bases and J gave up 2 bases, with 6 bases separating them. In DNA, the CDR3 is TGTGCCAGCAGAGAGGCCACAGATACGCAGTATTTT. This gives the protein CASREATDTQYF.